The present TCR beta chain was sequenced within a study of regulatory T cells in long-lasting Graves disease. Relying on iRepertoire HTBI primers and Arm-PCR of CDR3 regions, the team built TCR beta libraries. TCRdb ran MiXCR on the multiplex PCR reads and lists one entry per CDR3 protein. The table has under 450,000 distinct CDR3 sequences, about an eighth seen once; the top ten hold under 20%. The sample's time point: newly diagnosed GD, antithyroid drugs for less than 3 months. Following extraction of RNA from PBMCs, that RNA was used to make the TCR library. The ends were cut back, 6 bases at V and 2 bases at J, with 10 bases in the middle. CDR1 and CDR2 (germline): SQVTM, ANQGSEA. The CDR3 consists of 12 residues. The sample was also linked to a second study, of T cells in Graves' hyperthyroidism and ophthalmopathy.

Sequences were derived from peripheral blood mononuclear cells (PBMCs), sampled at new diagnosis, from a patient treated with antithyroid drugs. The rearrangement uses TRBV29-1 and TRBJ2-5; tentatively, D is TRBD1 (6 bases). This TCR was recovered from a woman between 18 and 29 years old with Graves disease. CDR3 loop: CSVKRGQETQYF. CDR3 coding DNA: TGCAGCGTAAAAAGGGGGCAAGAGACCCAGTACTTC.